This T cell receptor beta chain comes out of a study of blood T cell repertoires in COVID-19. Across the whole study: Donors in the United States, Italy and Spain gave samples during acute or convalescent COVID-19. The cDNA or gDNA used as material had been derived from T cells, B-cell-depleted T cells, or PBMCs.

The CDR3 is made up of 13 amino acids. The V and J ends lost 4 bases and 9 bases, in that order; junction bases with no gene match: 7. The germline V gene encodes CDR1 SGDLS and CDR2 YYNGEE. The repertoire was sequenced with immunoSEQ multiplex PCR; TCRdb's copy has only in-frame clones and lacks some. The sample consists of around 64,000 clones, 85% to 90% of them appearing once. The sample comprised peripheral blood. The rearrangement uses TRBV9 and TRBJ2-1; 7 positions agree with TRBD2. The sequence came from a man between 45 and 60 years old with active COVID-19. CDR3 DNA sequence: TGTGCCAGCAGCCCAGCTGGGGGGGGTGAGCAGTTCTTC. Translation gives CASSPAGGGEQFF.